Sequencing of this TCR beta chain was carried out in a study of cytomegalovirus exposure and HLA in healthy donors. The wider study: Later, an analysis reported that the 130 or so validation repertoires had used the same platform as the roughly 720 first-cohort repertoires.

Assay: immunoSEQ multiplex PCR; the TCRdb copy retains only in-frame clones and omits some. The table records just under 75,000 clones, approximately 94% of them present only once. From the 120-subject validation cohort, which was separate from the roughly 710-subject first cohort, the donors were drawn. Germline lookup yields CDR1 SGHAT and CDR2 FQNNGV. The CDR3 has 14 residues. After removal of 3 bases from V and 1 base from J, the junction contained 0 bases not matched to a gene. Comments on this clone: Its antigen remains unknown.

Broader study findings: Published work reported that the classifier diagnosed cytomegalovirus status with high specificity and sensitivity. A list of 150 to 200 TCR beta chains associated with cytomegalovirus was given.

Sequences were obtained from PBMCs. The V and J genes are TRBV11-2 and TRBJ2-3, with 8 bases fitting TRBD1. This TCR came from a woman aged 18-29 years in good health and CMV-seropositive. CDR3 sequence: CASSLGQGTDTQYF. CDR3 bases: TGTGCCAGCAGCTTGGGACAGGGCACAGATACGCAGTATTTT. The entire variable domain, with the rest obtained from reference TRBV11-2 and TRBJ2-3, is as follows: EAGVAQSPRYKIIEKRQSVAFWCNPISGHATLYWYQQILGQGPKLLIQFQNNGVVDDSQLPKDRFSAERLKGVDSTLKIQPAKLEDSAVYLCASSLGQGTDTQYFGPGTRLTVL.